This T cell receptor (beta chain) was sequenced for a study of regulatory T cells in long-lasting Graves disease. This clonotype was counted many times. Arm-PCR of CDR3 regions and iRepertoire HTBI primers were used to build TCR beta libraries. Via MiXCR, TCRdb re-called the multiplex PCR reads, giving one row per CDR3 protein. The sample has around 500,000 distinct CDR3 sequences; approximately 12% are singletons. V shed 5 bases, J shed 6 bases, and the junction held 7 bases outside the gene matches. CDR3 length: 15 amino acids. Time point meaning: newly diagnosed GD, antithyroid drugs for less than 3 months. With RNA extracted from PBMCs as input, the TCR library was made. These data were also reused for a study on T cells in Graves' hyperthyroidism and ophthalmopathy. That paper adds: Each patient was aged 18 to 65 and had newly diagnosed hyperthyroidism of under 2 months' duration.

The rearrangement joins TRBV12-3 or TRBV12-4 to TRBJ1-6; TRBD1 matches at 7 bases. This clonotype was sampled from a man younger than 45 with Graves disease. The sequencing used peripheral blood mononuclear cells (PBMCs), collected at new diagnosis, from a patient treated with antithyroid drugs. In DNA form, the CDR3 reads TGTGCCAGCAGTCCTCAGGGGGGGCTTAATTCACCCCTCCACTTT. This translates into CASSPQGGLNSPLHF.